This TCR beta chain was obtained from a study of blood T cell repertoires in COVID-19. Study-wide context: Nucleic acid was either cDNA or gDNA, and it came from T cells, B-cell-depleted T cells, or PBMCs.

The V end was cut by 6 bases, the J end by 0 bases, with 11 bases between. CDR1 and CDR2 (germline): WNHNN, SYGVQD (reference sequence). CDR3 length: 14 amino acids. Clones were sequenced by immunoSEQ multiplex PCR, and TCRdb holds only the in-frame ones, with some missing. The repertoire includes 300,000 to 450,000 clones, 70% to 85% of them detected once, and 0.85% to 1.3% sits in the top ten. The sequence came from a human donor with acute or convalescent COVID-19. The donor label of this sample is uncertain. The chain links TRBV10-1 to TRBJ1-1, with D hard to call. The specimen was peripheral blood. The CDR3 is CASSAGSVNTEAFF. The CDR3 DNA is TGCGCCAGCAGCGCGGGCAGTGTGAACACTGAAGCTTTCTTT.